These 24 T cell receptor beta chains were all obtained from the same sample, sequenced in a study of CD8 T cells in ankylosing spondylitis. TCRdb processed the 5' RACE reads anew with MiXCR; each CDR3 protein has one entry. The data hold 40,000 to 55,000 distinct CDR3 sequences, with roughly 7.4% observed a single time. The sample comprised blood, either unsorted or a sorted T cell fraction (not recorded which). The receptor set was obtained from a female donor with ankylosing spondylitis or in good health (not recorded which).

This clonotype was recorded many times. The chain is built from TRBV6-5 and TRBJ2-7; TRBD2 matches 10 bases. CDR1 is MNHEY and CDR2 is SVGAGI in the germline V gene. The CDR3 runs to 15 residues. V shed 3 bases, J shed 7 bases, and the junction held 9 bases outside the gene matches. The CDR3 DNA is TGTGCCAGCAGTTATCGCCCTAGCGGGGGAGGTGAGCAGTACTTC. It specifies CASSYRPSGGGEQYF.

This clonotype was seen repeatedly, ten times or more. This chain's CDR3 is CASSLDPVGGGRTDTQYF. For the CDR3, the DNA is TGCGCCAGCAGCTTGGATCCGGTAGGGGGGGGACGCACAGATACGCAGTATTTT. This sequence joins TRBV5-1 and TRBJ2-3; D may be TRBD2 (7 bases). The V end was cut by 0 bases, the J end by 1 base, with 18 bases between. This CDR3 spans 18 amino acids. Germline V gives CDR1 SGHRS, CDR2 YFSETQ.

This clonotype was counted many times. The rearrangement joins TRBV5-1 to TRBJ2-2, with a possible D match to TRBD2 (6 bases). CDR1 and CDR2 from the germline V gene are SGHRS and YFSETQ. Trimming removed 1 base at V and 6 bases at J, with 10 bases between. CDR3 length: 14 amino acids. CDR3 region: CASSLSGEAGELFF. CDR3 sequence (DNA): TGCGCCAGCAGCTTGTCCGGGGAGGCCGGGGAGCTGTTTTTT.

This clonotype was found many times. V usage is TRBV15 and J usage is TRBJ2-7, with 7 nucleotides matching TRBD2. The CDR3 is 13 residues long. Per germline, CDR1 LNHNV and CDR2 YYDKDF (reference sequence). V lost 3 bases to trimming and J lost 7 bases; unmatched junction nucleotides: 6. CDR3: CATSSGAGWEQYV. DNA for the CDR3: TGTGCCACCAGCAGTGGAGCGGGGTGGGAGCAGTACGTC.

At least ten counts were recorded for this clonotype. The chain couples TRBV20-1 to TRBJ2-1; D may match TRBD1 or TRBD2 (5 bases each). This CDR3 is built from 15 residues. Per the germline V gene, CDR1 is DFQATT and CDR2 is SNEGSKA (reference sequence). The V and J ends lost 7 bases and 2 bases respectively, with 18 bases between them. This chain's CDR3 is CSETPRGTPYNEQFF. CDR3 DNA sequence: TGCAGTGAAACCCCACGTGGGACCCCCTACAATGAGCAGTTCTTC.

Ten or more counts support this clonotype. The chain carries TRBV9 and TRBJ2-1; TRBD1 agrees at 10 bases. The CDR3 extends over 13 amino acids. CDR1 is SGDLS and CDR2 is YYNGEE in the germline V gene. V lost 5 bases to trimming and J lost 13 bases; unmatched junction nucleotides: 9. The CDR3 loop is CASSFGGQGNQFF. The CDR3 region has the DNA TGTGCCAGCAGTTTCGGGGGACAGGGGAATCAGTTCTTC.

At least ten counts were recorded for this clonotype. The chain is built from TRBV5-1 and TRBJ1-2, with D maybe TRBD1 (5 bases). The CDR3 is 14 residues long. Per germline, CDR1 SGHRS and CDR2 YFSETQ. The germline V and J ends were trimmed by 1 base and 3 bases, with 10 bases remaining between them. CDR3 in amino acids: CASSLSPGDYGYTF. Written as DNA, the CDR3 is TGCGCCAGCAGCTTGAGTCCGGGGGACTATGGCTACACCTTC.

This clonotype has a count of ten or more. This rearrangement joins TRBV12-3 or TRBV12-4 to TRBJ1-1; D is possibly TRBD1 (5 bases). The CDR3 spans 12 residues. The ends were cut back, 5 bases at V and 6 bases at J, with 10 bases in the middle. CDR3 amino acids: CASSPQGPEAFF. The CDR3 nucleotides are TGTGCCAGCAGTCCCCAGGGACCTGAAGCTTTCTTT.

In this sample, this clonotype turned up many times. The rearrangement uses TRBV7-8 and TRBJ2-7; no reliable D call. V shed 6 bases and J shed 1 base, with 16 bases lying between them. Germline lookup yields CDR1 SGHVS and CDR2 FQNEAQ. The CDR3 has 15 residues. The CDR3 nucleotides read TGTGCCAGCAGTTTCGGTGTGGGCACGTCCTACGAGCAGTACTTC. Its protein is CASSFGVGTSYEQYF.

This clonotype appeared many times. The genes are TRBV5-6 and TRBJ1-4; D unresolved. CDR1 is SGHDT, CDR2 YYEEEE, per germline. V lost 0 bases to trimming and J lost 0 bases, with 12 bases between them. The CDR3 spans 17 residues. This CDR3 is CASSLAVSGATNEKLFF. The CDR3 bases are TGTGCCAGCAGCTTGGCCGTGTCTGGGGCAACTAATGAAAAACTGTTTTTT.

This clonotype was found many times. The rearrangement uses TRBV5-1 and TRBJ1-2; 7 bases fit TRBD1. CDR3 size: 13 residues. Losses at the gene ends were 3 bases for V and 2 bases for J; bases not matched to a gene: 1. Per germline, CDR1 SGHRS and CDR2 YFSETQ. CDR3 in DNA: TGCGCCAGCAGCTCGGGACAGAACTATGGCTACACCTTC. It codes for CASSSGQNYGYTF.

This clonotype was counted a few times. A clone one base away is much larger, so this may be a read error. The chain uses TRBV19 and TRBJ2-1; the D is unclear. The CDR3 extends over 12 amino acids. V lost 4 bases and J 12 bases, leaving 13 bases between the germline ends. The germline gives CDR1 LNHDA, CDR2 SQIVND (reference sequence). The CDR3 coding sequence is TGTGCCAGTAGTACCTATGGCGGTGCGCAGTTCTTC. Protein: CASSTYGGAQFF.

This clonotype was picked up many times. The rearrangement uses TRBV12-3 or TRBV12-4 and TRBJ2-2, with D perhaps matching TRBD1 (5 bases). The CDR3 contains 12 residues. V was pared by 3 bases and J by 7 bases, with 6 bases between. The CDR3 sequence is CASSLTDGELFF. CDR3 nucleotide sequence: TGTGCCAGCAGTTTGACAGACGGGGAGCTGTTTTTT.

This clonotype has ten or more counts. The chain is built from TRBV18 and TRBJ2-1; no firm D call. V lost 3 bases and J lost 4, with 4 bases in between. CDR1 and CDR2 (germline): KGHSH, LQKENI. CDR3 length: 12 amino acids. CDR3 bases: TGTGCCAGCTCACCCAGTTACAATGAGCAGTTCTTC. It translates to CASSPSYNEQFF.

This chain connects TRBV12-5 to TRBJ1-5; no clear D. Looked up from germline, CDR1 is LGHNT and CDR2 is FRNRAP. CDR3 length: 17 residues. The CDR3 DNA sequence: TGTGCCTCCTGCCCATACGGACCGCTGGAAAGCAATCAGCCCCAGCATTTT. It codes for CASCPYGPLESNQPQHF.

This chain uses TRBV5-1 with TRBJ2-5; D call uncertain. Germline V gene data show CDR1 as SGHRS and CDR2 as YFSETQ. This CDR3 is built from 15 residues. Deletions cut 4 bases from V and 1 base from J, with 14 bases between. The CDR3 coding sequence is TGCGCCAGCAGCCCAACCTCCAGGTTCCAAGAGACCCAGTACTTC. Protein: CASSPTSRFQETQYF.

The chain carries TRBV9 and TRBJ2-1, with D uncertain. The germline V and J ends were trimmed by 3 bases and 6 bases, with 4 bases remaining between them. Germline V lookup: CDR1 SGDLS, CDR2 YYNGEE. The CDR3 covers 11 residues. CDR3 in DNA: TGTGCCAGCAGCGCACTCAATGAGCAGTTCTTC. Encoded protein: CASSALNEQFF.

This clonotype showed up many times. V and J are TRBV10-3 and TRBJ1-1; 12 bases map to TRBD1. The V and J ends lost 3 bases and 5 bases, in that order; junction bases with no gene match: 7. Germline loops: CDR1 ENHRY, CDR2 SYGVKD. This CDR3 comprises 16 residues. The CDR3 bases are TGTGCCATCAGTGAATGGGGACAGGGGGCAGGTACTGAAGCTTTCTTT. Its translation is CAISEWGQGAGTEAFF.

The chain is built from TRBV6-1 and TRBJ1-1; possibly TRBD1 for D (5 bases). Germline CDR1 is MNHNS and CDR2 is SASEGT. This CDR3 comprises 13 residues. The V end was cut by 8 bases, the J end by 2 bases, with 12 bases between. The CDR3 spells CASGGRLNTEAFF. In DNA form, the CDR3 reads TGTGCCAGCGGGGGACGGTTAAACACTGAAGCTTTCTTT.

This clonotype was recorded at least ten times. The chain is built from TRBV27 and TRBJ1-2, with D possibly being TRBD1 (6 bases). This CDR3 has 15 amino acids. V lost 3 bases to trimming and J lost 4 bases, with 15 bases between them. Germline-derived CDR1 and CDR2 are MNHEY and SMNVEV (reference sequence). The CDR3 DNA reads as TGTGCCAGCAGTTTTGGGGGGGCAAACCTCTATGGCTACACCTTC. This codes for CASSFGGANLYGYTF.

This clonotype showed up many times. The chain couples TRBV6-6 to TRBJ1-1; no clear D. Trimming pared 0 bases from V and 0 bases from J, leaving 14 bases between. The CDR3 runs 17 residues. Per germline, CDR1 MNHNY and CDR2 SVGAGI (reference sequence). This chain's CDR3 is CASSYSASLTMNTEAFF. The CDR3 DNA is TGTGCCAGCAGTTACTCTGCCAGCCTCACGATGAACACTGAAGCTTTCTTT.

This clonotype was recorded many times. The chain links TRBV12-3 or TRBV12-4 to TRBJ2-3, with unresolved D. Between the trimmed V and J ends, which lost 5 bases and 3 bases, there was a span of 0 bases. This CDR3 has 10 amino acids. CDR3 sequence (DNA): TGTGCCAGCAGTACAGATACGCAGTATTTT. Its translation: CASSTDTQYF.

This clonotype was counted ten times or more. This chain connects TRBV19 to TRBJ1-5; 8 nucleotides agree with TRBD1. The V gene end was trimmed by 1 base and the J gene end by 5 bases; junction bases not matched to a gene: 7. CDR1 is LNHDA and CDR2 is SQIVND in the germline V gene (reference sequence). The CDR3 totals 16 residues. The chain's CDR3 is CASSIVSGGEDQPQHF. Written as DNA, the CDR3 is TGTGCCAGTAGTATAGTATCAGGGGGCGAGGATCAGCCCCAGCATTTT.

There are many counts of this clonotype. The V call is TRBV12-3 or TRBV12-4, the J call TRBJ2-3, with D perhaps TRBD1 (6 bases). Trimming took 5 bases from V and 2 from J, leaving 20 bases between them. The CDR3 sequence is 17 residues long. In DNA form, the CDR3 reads TGTGCCAGCAGTGTGGACAGTTGGGGCCCACACACAGATACGCAGTATTTT. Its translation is CASSVDSWGPHTDTQYF.